This T cell receptor (beta chain) came from a study of blood T cell repertoires in COVID-19. The CDR3 length is 16 residues. V shed 5 bases and J 3 bases; nucleotides not matched to a gene: 8. Germline CDR1 reads SGHTA; CDR2 reads FQGNSA. The repertoire was sequenced with immunoSEQ multiplex PCR; TCRdb's copy has only in-frame clones and lacks some. The table shows over 90,000 clones, with 86% occurring only once. The TCR was taken from a man aged 80 or over with acute or convalescent COVID-19. The specimen sequenced was peripheral blood. This chain joins TRBV7-2 and TRBJ2-3, with 10 nucleotides matching TRBD1. The CDR3 nucleotides are TGTGCCAGCAGCCGTATCGGGACAGGGGTTACAGATACGCAGTATTTT. Translated: CASSRIGTGVTDTQYF.